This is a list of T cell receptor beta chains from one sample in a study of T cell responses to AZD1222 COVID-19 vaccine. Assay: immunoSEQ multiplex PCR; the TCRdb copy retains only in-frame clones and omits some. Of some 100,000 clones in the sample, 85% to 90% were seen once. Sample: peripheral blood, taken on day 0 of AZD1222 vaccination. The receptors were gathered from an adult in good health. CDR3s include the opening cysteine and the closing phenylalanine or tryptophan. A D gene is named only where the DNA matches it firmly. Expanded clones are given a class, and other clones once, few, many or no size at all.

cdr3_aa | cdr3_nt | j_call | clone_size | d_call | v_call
CASSLEGLPGYEQYF | TGTGCCAGCAGCTTAGAGGGACTACCGGGGTACGAGCAGTACTTC | TRBJ2-7 | once | TRBD2 | TRBV11-2
CATSRRDRGDQETQYF | TGTGCCACCAGTCGGAGGGACAGGGGCGACCAAGAGACCCAGTACTTC | TRBJ2-5 | once | TRBD1 | TRBV24-1
CASSNVGQYTEAFF | TGTGCCAGCAGCAACGTTGGACAGTACACTGAAGCTTTCTTT | TRBJ1-1 | . | . | TRBV6-5
CASSDPGGEDTQYF | TGTGCCAGCAGTGATCCCGGCGGGGAAGATACGCAGTATTTT | TRBJ2-3 | . | . | TRBV25-1
CASSPLEWDTEAFF | TGTGCCAGCAGCCCCCTCGAGTGGGACACTGAAGCTTTCTTT | TRBJ1-1 | . | . | TRBV3-1/TRBV3-2
CASYPSAAGDYEQYF | TGTGCCAGTTATCCCTCGGCAGCGGGTGACTACGAGCAGTACTTC | TRBJ2-7 | . | . | TRBV6-5
CASSFRDRSEAFF | TGTGCCAGCAGTTTCCGGGACAGGTCTGAAGCTTTCTTT | TRBJ1-1 | . | TRBD1 | TRBV12-3/TRBV12-4
CASSPTRVSNTGELFF | TGTGCCAGCTCCCCCACGAGGGTCTCGAACACCGGGGAGCTGTTTTTT | TRBJ2-2 | . | . | TRBV18
CASSRDSTQPQHF | TGTGCCAGTAGTAGGGACAGTACCCAGCCCCAGCATTTT | TRBJ1-5 | once | TRBD1 | TRBV19
CASSLGGSVRDEQFF | TGTGCCAGCAGCCTCGGGGGTAGCGTACGTGATGAGCAGTTCTTC | TRBJ2-1 | . | . | TRBV28
CASSLTQGEEGYGYTF | TGCGCCAGCAGCTTGACTCAGGGAGAAGAGGGATATGGCTACACCTTC | TRBJ1-2 | . | . | TRBV5-1
CASSLEGNEQFF | TGCGCCAGCAGCTTGGAGGGGAATGAGCAGTTCTTC | TRBJ2-1 | . | . | TRBV5-1
CASSPAGYNEQFF | TGTGCTAGCAGCCCCGCCGGTTACAATGAGCAGTTCTTC | TRBJ2-1 | . | . | TRBV7-7
CASSPPNLGAAKNIQYF | TGTGCCAGCTCACCACCGAATCTGGGGGCAGCCAAAAACATTCAGTACTTC | TRBJ2-4 | . | . | TRBV18
CASSTAIPGGVSEKLFF | TGTGCCAGCAGCACCGCGATACCAGGGGGCGTTAGTGAAAAACTGTTTTTT | TRBJ1-4 | . | . | TRBV21-1
CASSLGTVNSNQPQHF | TGTGCCAGCAGCCTGGGGACAGTCAATAGCAATCAGCCCCAGCATTTT | TRBJ1-5 | . | TRBD1 | TRBV3-1/TRBV3-2
CASSPLGGETQYF | TGTGCCAGCAGCCCCCTAGGCGGGGAGACCCAGTACTTC | TRBJ2-5 | . | . | TRBV3-1/TRBV3-2
CASSAGNMNTEAFF | TGTGCCAGTAGTGCGGGAAACATGAACACTGAAGCTTTCTTT | TRBJ1-1 | few | . | TRBV19
CASSLDRGGYNQQFF | TGTGCCAGCAGTTTGGACAGGGGGGGTTACAATCAGCAGTTCTTC | TRBJ2-1 | . | TRBD1 | TRBV6-5
CASSLGTSGGLSYNEQFF | TGTGCCAGCTCACTCGGGACTAGCGGGGGCCTGTCCTACAATGAGCAGTTCTTC | TRBJ2-1 | . | TRBD2 | TRBV18
CASSHITEAFF | TGTGCCAGCAGCCACATCACTGAAGCTTTCTTT | TRBJ1-1 | . | . | TRBV3-1/TRBV3-2
CASMGNSYEQYF | TGTGCCAGCATGGGGAACTCCTACGAGCAGTACTTC | TRBJ2-7 | . | . | TRBV28
CAITDRQGDYGYTF | TGTGCCATCACCGACAGACAAGGAGACTATGGCTACACCTTC | TRBJ1-2 | . | . | TRBV10-3
CASSPPTGGRSDNTQYF | TGTGCCAGCTCACCTCCTACAGGGGGGCGGAGTGATAATACGCAGTATTTT | TRBJ2-3 | . | TRBD1 | TRBV18
CASSLAGVVGSPLHF | TGTGCCAGCAGCTTAGCCGGAGTAGTCGGATCACCCCTCCACTTT | TRBJ1-6 | . | . | TRBV11-2
CASSTEQGALEAIYF | TGTGCCAGTAGTACCGAACAGGGGGCACTTGAGGCCATATATTTT | TRBJ1-3 | . | TRBD1 | TRBV19
CASSQVGRGPRANEKLFF | TGCGCCAGCAGCCAAGTCGGCAGGGGGCCGAGAGCTAATGAAAAACTGTTTTTT | TRBJ1-4 | . | TRBD1 | TRBV4-1
CASSYRRDLGGYTF | TGTGCCAGCAGTTATCGCCGGGACCTTGGGGGCTACACCTTC | TRBJ1-2 | . | . | TRBV6-5
CASSPLAGTDTQYF | TGTGCCAGCTCACCCCTAGCGGGCACAGATACGCAGTATTTT | TRBJ2-3 | . | TRBD2 | TRBV18
CATRDPQGSQYF | TGTGCCACCAGGGACCCTCAGGGGTCGCAGTACTTC | TRBJ2-7 | . | . | TRBV15
CASSPRGTGELFF | TGTGCCAGCAGTCCCAGGGGCACCGGGGAGCTGTTTTTT | TRBJ2-2 | once | . | TRBV27
CASSSLAGELFF | TGTGCCAGCAGCTCGCTGGCCGGGGAGCTGTTTTTT | TRBJ2-2 | . | . | TRBV5-4
CASSQNPGQTNTEAFF | TGTGCCAGCAGCCAAAACCCGGGACAGACGAACACTGAAGCTTTCTTT | TRBJ1-1 | once | TRBD1 | TRBV7-9
CASRRSGPGLSYEQYF | TGTGCCAGCAGGCGGAGCGGACCCGGACTCTCCTACGAGCAGTACTTC | TRBJ2-7 | . | . | TRBV27
CASSRSGGRYTF | TGTGCCAGCAGTCGCTCAGGGGGCCGCTACACCTTC | TRBJ1-2 | few | TRBD1 | TRBV12-3/TRBV12-4
CASSPERASGNWGGELFF | TGTGCCAGTAGCCCAGAGAGGGCTAGCGGCAATTGGGGCGGGGAGCTGTTTTTT | TRBJ2-2 | . | TRBD2 | TRBV19
CASSLAQGSKNIQYF | TGTGCCAGCAGCTTGGCTCAGGGTTCCAAAAACATTCAGTACTTC | TRBJ2-4 | . | . | TRBV5-5
CASSTRQGAEQYF | TGTGCCAGCAGCACCAGACAGGGAGCCGAGCAGTACTTC | TRBJ2-7 | once | TRBD1 | TRBV7-8
CASTPPGKGSTDTQYF | TGTGCCAGCACCCCCCCAGGCAAGGGGAGCACAGATACGCAGTATTTT | TRBJ2-3 | . | . | TRBV28
CASSLGGTGGTEAFF | TGTGCCAGCAGCTTAGGCGGGACAGGGGGCACTGAAGCTTTCTTT | TRBJ1-1 | large | TRBD1 | TRBV11-3
CASRLLTNYGYTF | TGTGCCAGCAGACTGTTAACTAACTATGGCTACACCTTC | TRBJ1-2 | . | . | TRBV2
CASSSTGDGNQPQHF | TGTGCCAGCTCTTCGACAGGTGACGGCAATCAGCCCCAGCATTTT | TRBJ1-5 | . | . | TRBV18
CASSSGTSGKIGSTDTQYF | TGTGCCAGCAGCTCCGGGACTAGCGGGAAGATAGGTAGCACAGATACGCAGTATTTT | TRBJ2-3 | . | TRBD2 | TRBV7-2
CASSGGATNEKLFF | TGTGCCAGCAGCGGGGGTGCAACTAATGAAAAACTGTTTTTT | TRBJ1-4 | . | . | TRBV5-4
CASSTGQDYGYTF | TGCGCCAGCAGCACAGGGCAAGATTATGGCTACACCTTC | TRBJ1-2 | . | . | TRBV5-1
CASSPYNTGPPFPEQFF | TGTGCCAGCTCACCTTATAACACCGGGCCCCCCTTCCCCGAGCAGTTCTTC | TRBJ2-1 | . | . | TRBV18
CASSPGAYEQYF | TGCGCCAGCAGCCCCGGGGCCTACGAGCAGTACTTC | TRBJ2-7 | . | . | TRBV10-1